Here is one T cell receptor (beta chain) with its context. The source of the sample is a study of blood T cell repertoires in COVID-19. Study context: PBMCs, B-cell-depleted T cells, or T cells were the source of the cDNA or gDNA that made up the material.

The CDR3 has 14 amino acids. Germline values: CDR1 MGHDK, CDR2 SYGVNS. Trimming cost V 6 bases and J 9 bases, with 17 bases left between them. Clones were sequenced by immunoSEQ multiplex PCR, and TCRdb holds only the in-frame ones, with some missing. The sample records 250,000 to 300,000 clones, around 81% being singletons. The chain is built from TRBV25-1 and TRBJ1-4; D is perhaps TRBD1 (5 bases). The sequence was obtained from a woman aged 55-70 years with active or convalescent COVID-19. Sequenced input: peripheral blood. As DNA, the CDR3 is TGTGCCAGCAGGGGTGAATCAGGGAGGAAAAAACTGTTTTTT. Protein product: CASRGESGRKKLFF.